A single sample gave rise to the 2 T cell receptor beta chains below, sequenced in a study of blood T cell repertoires in COVID-19. The protocol was immunoSEQ multiplex PCR, while the TCRdb copy is restricted to in-frame clones and leaves out a portion. The sample lists roughly 80,000 clones, 90% to 95% occurring once. Input material: peripheral blood. The source of these receptors is a man aged 55-75 years with acute or convalescent COVID-19.

CDR3 nucleotide sequence: TGTGCCAGCCTCCGGGACAGGGGGTTTAATGAGCAGTTCTTC. It translates to CASLRDRGFNEQFF. V usage is TRBV2 and J usage is TRBJ2-1; TRBD1 matches 11 bases. The CDR3 is 14 residues long. The germline CDR1 and CDR2 sequences are SNHLY and FYNNEI. Trimming cost V 8 bases and J 7 bases; bases outside gene matches: 7.

The rearrangement uses TRBV5-4 and TRBJ1-1; 9 bases are shared with TRBD1. Per germline, CDR1 SGHNT and CDR2 YYREEE (reference sequence). This CDR3 spans 17 amino acids. The trim removed 4 bases at V and 0 bases at J, leaving 10 bases unmatched. The CDR3 sequence is CASSIPDRGPMNTEAFF. CDR3 sequence (DNA): TGTGCCAGCAGCATACCGGACAGGGGACCGATGAACACTGAAGCTTTCTTT. Combining the CDR3 with reference TRBV5-4 and TRBJ1-1 gives the whole variable domain ETGVTQSPTHLIKTRGQQVTLRCSSQSGHNTVSWYQQALGQGPQFIFQYYREEENGRGNFPPRFSGLQFPNYSSELNVNALELDDSALYLCASSIPDRGPMNTEAFFGQGTRLTVV.